Below, one T cell receptor beta chain is given with its context. Its antigen is as yet unknown. This sample was taken from a study of CD8 T cells in ankylosing spondylitis. It was by quantitative 5'-RACE with molecular barcodes that TCR beta libraries were made. TCRdb independently ran MiXCR on the 5' RACE reads; one entry per CDR3 protein. The sample consists of nearly 350,000 distinct CDR3 sequences, roughly 14% of them appearing once. General study points: Reportedly, disease-linked clones are significantly enriched in ankylosing spondylitis patients' matched synovial fluid. The disease-linked clones had a CD8+ phenotype and low blood frequencies.

Sequencing used blood, either unsorted or a sorted T cell fraction (not recorded which). This clonotype was sampled from a male donor with ankylosing spondylitis or in good health (not recorded which).

CDR3 sequence reads: CASSSGRNYEQYF. The CDR3 DNA is TGTGCCAGCAGCTCCGGACGGAACTACGAGCAGTACTTC. The chain is built from TRBV7-6 and TRBJ2-7; D ambiguous. Germline CDR1 SGHVS, CDR2 FNYEAQ. Trimming stripped 4 bases from V and 3 bases from J, with 10 bases between. This CDR3 comprises 13 residues.